This T cell receptor beta chain was captured in a study of CD8+ T cells in alopecia areata listed by TCRdb under 2018. Regarding the research as a whole: Treated patients were enrolled in an open-label pilot trial of oral tofacitinib at 5 to 10 mg twice daily for moderate-to-severe alopecia areata. Patients stayed on tofacitinib for 6 to 18 months and then had 6 months of follow-up off drug so that delayed response and recurrence could be assessed. In treated patients, disease severity was measured using the SALT score, which gives the percentage of scalp surface area affected. The study used high-throughput TCRbeta sequencing to examine T cell clonal expansion in alopecia areata, in both the C3H/HeJ mouse model and human patients. Human TCRbeta sequencing covered scalp tissue and sorted CD4+ and CD8+ peripheral blood T cells from patchy and totalis/universalis alopecia areata patients and healthy controls. Biopsies were taken from tofacitinib-treated patients at baseline and at 4 and 24 weeks of treatment, and a later scalp biopsy was taken in several of the tofacitinib-treated patients. Clonality in the scalp was compared among normal scalp (n=4), patchy alopecia areata scalp (n=8), and alopecia totalis/universalis scalp (n=8). RNA was obtained with the PAXgene miRNA kit for fixed scalp, the miRNeasy kit for PBMCs, and the RNeasy kit for mouse skin. TCRbeta CDR3 regions were amplified by immunoSEQ multiplex PCR using 35 Vbeta forward and 13 Jbeta reverse primers. Study-wide findings and limitations: Scalp TCR repertoire analysis is complicated because resident alphabeta T cells in normal human skin are also sequenced, whereas mouse skin is dominated by gammadelta T cells. Compared with normal scalp, lesional scalp had higher clonality and more expanded CD8+ clones, particularly in alopecia totalis/universalis, a pattern that suggests antigenic drive. With tofacitinib, both scalp clonality and the number of expanded CD8+ clones among the top 100 scalp clones went down significantly. Many expanded lesional clones were found to persist in scalp and blood during tofacitinib treatment, and relapse after treatment cessation may be partly explained by this persistence. TCR sequences shared between patients were less clear than in mice, possibly partly because of HLA diversity in the patient population. Because the treated cohort was small and included a single nonresponder, larger studies are needed to assess links between baseline CD8+ expansion and response.

The method behind the library was the immunoSEQ multiplex PCR assay. RNA was extracted from all samples and reverse transcribed into cDNA as template for TCR sequencing. SuperScript III was used for first-strand cDNA synthesis, primed with a 2:1 mix of oligo-dT and random hexamers. A synthetic immune receptor repertoire was used to assess amplification bias, and residual bias was removed computationally. In the paper's pipeline: After raw reads were preprocessed to remove errors, the CDR3 was defined following IMGT conventions as running from the conserved cysteine to phenylalanine. Clonality was computed as 1 minus the Shannon entropy, with the entropy normalized by log2 of the number of productive unique TCRs. Scalp TCRbeta sequences were cross-referenced with sorted blood CD4 and CD8 repertoires so that the CD4 or CD8 identity of scalp clones could be inferred. TCRdb mirrors the immuneACCESS table, restricted to in-frame sequences. Some clones are absent from its copies; in checked studies, under half trace to an unresolved V gene, and the reason for the others is unknown. V and J calls and clone size are as listed in that table; D and trimming were resolved from the DNA. Across this sample there are hundreds of thousands of clones, with around two fifths seen only once. The ten largest make up about 0.48% of the sample.

The treatment or condition label, as the study defines it: oral pan-JAK inhibitor, 5-10 mg twice daily. Lesional scalp punch biopsies and peripheral blood were obtained from alopecia areata patients. PBMCs were isolated by density centrifugation and stained for CD3, CD4 and CD8, and CD4+ and CD8+ T cells were sorted on a FACSAria. With respect to this clone: Which antigen it targets is not known. Per-base quality was not reported, and no clone a single base away is much larger than it.

The specimen comprised CD4+ T cells sorted from blood, sampled at approximately week 30, from a patient treated with tofacitinib. The sequence was collected from a human donor with alopecia areata.

Here is the DNA: TGCGCCAGCAGCCAAGGGGGACCATTTCCCGGGGAGCTGTTTTTT. Translated, it reads CASSQGGPFPGELFF. The chain was built from TRBV4-1 and TRBJ2-2; the D region is possibly TRBD1 or TRBD2, each matching across 5 bases. CDR1 and CDR2 are read off the germline V gene as MGHRA and YSYEKL. V was cut back by 1 base and J by 6 bases, leaving a gap of 12 bases between them. Inclusive of the bounding cysteine and phenylalanine, the CDR3 is 15 residues long. CDR3 DNA only is kept here, 45 bases in frame from base 1.